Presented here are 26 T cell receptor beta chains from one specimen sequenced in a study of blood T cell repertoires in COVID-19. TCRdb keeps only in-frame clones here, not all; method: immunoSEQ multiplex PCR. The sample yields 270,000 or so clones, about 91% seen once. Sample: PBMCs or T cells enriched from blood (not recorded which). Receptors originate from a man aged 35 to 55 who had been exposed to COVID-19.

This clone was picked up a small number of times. CDR3: CASQSRDRGEKLFF. The CDR3 region has the DNA TGTGCCAGCCAGTCAAGAGACAGGGGAGAAAAACTGTTTTTT. The chain uses TRBV7-9 and TRBJ1-4, with 8 nucleotides matching TRBD1. The V gene's germline CDR1 is SEHNR and CDR2 FQNEAQ (reference sequence). V was pared by 8 bases and J by 8 bases, with 10 bases of the junction left unmatched. The CDR3 is 14 residues long.

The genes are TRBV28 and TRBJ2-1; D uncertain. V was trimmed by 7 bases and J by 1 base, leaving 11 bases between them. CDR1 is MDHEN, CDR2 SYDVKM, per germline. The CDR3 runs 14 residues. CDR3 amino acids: CASTPGSSYNEQFF. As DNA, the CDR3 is TGTGCCAGCACCCCCGGGTCTTCCTACAATGAGCAGTTCTTC.

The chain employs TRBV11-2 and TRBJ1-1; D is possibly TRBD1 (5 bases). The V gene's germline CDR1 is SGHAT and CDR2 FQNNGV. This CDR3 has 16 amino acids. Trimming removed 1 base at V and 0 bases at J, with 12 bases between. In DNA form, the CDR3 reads TGTGCCAGCAGCTTAGTGGCCGGGACTATGAACACTGAAGCTTTCTTT. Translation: CASSLVAGTMNTEAFF.

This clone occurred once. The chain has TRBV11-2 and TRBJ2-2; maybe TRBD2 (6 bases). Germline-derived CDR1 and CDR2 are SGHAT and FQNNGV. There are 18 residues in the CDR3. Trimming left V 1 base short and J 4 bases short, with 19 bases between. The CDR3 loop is CASSLGLSGTGGTGELFF. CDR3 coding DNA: TGTGCCAGCAGCTTAGGGCTATCGGGGACTGGGGGCACCGGGGAGCTGTTTTTT.

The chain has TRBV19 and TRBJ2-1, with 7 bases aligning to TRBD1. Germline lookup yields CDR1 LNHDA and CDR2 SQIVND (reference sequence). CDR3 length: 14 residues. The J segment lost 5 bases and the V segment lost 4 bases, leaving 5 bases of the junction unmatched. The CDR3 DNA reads TGTGCCAGTAGTAGGAGACAGGGACACAATGAGCAGTTCTTC. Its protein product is CASSRRQGHNEQFF.

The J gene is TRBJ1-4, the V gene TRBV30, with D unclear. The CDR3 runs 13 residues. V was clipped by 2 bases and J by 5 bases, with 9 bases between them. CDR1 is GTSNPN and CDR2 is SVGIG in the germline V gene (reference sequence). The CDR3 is CAWSPGSNEKLFF. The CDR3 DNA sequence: TGTGCCTGGAGTCCGGGGTCGAATGAAAAACTGTTTTTT.

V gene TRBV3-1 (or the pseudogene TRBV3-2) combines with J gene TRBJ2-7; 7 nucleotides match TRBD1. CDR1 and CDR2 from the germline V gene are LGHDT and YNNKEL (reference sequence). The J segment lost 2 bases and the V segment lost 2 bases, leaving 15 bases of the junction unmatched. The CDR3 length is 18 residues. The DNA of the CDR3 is TGTGCCAGCAGCCAAACTATCAGGGGGAAGGCTCGTACCTACGAGCAGTACTTC. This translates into CASSQTIRGKARTYEQYF.

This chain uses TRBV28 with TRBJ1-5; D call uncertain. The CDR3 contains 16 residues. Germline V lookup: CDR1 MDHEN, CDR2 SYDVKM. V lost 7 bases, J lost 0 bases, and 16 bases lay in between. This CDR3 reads CASTSYAGSSNQPQHF. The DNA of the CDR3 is TGTGCCAGCACCTCTTATGCAGGTTCTAGCAATCAGCCCCAGCATTTT.

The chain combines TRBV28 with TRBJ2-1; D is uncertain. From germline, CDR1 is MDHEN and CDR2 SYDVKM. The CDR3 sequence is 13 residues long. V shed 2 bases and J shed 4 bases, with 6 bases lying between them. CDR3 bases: TGTGCCAGCAGTTTAAACCAGTACAATGAGCAGTTCTTC. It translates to CASSLNQYNEQFF.

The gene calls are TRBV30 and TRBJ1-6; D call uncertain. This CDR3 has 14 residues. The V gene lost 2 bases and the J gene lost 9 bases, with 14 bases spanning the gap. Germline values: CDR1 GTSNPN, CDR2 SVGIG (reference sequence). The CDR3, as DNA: TGTGCCTGGAGTCCCCCCGGGGAACGTTCACCCCTCCACTTT. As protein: CAWSPPGERSPLHF.

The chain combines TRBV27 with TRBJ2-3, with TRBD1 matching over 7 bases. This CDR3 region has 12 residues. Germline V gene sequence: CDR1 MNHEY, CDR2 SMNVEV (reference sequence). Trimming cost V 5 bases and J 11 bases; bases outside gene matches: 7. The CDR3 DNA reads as TGTGCCAGCAGTCCAGGGACAGTAGAGCAGTATTTT. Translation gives CASSPGTVEQYF.

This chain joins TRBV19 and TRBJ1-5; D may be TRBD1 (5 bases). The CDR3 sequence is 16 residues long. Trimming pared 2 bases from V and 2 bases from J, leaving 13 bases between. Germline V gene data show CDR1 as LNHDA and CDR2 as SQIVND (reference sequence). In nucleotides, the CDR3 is TGTGCCAGTAGTATAAGATTCAGGGCGGGCAATCAGCCCCAGCATTTT. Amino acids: CASSIRFRAGNQPQHF. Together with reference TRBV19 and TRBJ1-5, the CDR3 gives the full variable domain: DGGITQSPKYLFRKEGQNVTLSCEQNLNHDAMYWYRQDPGQGLRLIYYSQIVNDFQKGDIAEGYSVSREKKESFPLTVTSAQKNPTAFYLCASSIRFRAGNQPQHFGDGTRLSIL.

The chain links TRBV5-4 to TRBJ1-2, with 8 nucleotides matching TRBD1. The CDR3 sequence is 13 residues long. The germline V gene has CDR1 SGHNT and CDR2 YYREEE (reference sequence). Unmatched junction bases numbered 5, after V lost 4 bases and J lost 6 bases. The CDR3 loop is CASSADRVNGYTF. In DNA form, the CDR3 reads TGTGCCAGCAGCGCGGACAGGGTAAATGGCTACACCTTC.

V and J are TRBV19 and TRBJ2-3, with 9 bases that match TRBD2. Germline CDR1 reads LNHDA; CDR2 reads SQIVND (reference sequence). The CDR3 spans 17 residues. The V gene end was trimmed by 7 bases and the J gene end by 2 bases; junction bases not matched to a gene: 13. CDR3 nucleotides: TGTGCCAGTATGGGGGCGGGAGGGCCCTCGACCACAGATACGCAGTATTTT. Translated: CASMGAGGPSTTDTQYF.

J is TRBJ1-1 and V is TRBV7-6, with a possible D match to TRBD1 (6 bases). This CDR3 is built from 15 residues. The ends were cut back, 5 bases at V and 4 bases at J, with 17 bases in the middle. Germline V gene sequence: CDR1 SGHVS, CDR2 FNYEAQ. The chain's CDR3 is CASSPIQGGRTEAFF. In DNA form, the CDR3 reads TGTGCCAGCAGCCCAATACAGGGAGGGCGCACTGAAGCTTTCTTT.

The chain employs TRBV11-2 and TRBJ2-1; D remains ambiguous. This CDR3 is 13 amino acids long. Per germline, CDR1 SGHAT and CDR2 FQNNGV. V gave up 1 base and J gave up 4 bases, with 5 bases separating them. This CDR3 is CASSLASYNEQFF. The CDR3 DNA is TGTGCCAGCAGCTTAGCGAGTTACAATGAGCAGTTCTTC.

The DNA for the CDR3 is TGTGCCAGCAGCGGAGTAGACAAAAACATTCAGTACTTC. Residues: CASSGVDKNIQYF. The V and J genes are TRBV9 and TRBJ2-4; no clear D. Trimming pared 3 bases from V and 3 bases from J, leaving 7 bases between. CDR1 is SGDLS and CDR2 is YYNGEE in the germline V gene. CDR3 length: 13 amino acids.

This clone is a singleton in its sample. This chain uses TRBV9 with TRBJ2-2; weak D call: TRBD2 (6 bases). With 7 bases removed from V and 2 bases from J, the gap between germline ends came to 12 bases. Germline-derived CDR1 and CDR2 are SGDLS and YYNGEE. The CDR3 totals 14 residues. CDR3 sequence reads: CASSGTSNTGELFF. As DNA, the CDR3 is TGTGCCAGCTCCGGGACTTCCAACACCGGGGAGCTGTTTTTT.

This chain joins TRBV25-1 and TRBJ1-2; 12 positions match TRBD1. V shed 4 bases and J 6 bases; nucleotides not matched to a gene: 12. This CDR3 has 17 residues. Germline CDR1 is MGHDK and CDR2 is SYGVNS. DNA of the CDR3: TGTGCCAGCAGTGCCTCTCTGGGGACAGGGGGCCGGGATGGCTACACCTTC. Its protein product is CASSASLGTGGRDGYTF.

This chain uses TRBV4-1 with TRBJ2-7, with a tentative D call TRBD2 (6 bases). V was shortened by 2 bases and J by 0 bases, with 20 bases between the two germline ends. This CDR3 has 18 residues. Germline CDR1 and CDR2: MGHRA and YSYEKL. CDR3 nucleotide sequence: TGCGCCAGCAGCCAATTCTCCCCCCCCGGGACTCGCTCCTACGAGCAGTACTTC. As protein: CASSQFSPPGTRSYEQYF.

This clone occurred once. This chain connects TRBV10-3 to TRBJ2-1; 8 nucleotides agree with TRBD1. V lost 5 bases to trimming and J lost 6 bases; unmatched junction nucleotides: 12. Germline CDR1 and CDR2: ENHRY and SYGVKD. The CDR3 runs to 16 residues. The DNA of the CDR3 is TGTGCCATCAGTTCAGGGGGCACCGGATACAGCAATGAGCAGTTCTTC. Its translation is CAISSGGTGYSNEQFF.

CDR3 nucleotides: TGTGCCAGCAGTTCCCGGGACAGGACCTCCTACGAGCAGTACTTC. As protein: CASSSRDRTSYEQYF. The chain links TRBV6-5 to TRBJ2-7, with TRBD1 matching 8 bases. J lost 0 bases, V lost 4 bases, and 5 bases had no gene match. The CDR3 is made up of 15 amino acids. Germline V lookup: CDR1 MNHEY, CDR2 SVGAGI.

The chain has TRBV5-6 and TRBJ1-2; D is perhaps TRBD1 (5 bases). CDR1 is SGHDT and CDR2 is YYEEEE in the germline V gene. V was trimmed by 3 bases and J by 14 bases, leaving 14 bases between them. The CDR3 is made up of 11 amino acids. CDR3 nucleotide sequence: TGTGCCAGCAGCTCTTACCCCAGGGATACCTTC. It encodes CASSSYPRDTF. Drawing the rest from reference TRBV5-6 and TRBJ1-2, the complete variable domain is DAGVTQSPTHLIKTRGQQVTLRCSPKSGHDTVSWYQQALGQGPQFIFQYYEEEERQRGNFPDRFSGHQFPNYSSELNVNALLLGDSALYLCASSSYPRDTFGSGTRLTVV.

The DNA of the CDR3 is TGTGCCAGCAGCCAAGATGGAGGGGGCGCGGGTCAGCCCCAGCATTTT. This sequence encodes CASSQDGGGAGQPQHF. The J gene is TRBJ1-5, the V gene TRBV3-1 (or the pseudogene TRBV3-2), with TRBD1 identical over 7 bases. The CDR3 is 16 amino acids. The V gene's germline CDR1 is LGHDT and CDR2 YNNKEL (reference sequence). The V segment lost 0 bases and the J segment 6 bases; nucleotides outside the gene matches: 8.

The CDR3 nucleotides read TGTGCCAGCAATACCTTAGCGGGAGGGTCCTACAATGAGCAGTTCTTC. Translated: CASNTLAGGSYNEQFF. This chain connects TRBV27 to TRBJ2-1; 11 bases are shared with TRBD2. The CDR3 contains 16 residues. The V gene's germline CDR1 is MNHEY and CDR2 SMNVEV (reference sequence). The V and J ends lost 7 bases and 1 base, in that order; junction bases with no gene match: 6.

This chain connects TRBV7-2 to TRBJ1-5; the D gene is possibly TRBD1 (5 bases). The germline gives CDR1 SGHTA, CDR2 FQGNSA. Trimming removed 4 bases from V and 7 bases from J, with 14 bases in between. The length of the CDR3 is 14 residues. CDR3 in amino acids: CASSSLGGGQPQHF. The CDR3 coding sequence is TGTGCCAGCAGCTCCCTCGGGGGGGGACAGCCCCAGCATTTT.